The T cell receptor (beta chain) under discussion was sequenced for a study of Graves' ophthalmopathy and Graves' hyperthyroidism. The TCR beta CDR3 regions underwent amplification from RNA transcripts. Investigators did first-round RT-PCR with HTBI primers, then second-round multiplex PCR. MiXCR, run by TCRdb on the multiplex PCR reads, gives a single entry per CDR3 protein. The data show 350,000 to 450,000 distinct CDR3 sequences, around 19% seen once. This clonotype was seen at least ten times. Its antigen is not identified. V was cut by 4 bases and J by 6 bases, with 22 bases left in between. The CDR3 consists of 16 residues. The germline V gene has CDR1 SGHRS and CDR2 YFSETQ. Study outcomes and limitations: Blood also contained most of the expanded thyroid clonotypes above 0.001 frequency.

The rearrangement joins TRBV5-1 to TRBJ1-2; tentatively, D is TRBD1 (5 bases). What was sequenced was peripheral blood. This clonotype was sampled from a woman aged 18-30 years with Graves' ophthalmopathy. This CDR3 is CASSVVRDSKEDGYTF. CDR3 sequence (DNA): TGCGCCAGCAGCGTCGTCCGGGACTCCAAAGAGGATGGCTACACCTTC.